This T cell receptor beta chain comes out of a study of blood T cell repertoires in COVID-19. Method: immunoSEQ multiplex PCR; TCRdb's copy keeps in-frame clones and lacks some. The table records approximately 21,000 clones, 85% to 90% of them present only once. This CDR3 comprises 16 residues. Germline-derived CDR1 and CDR2 are SGHRS and YFSETQ. V lost 4 bases to trimming and J lost 4 bases; unmatched junction nucleotides: 12. This TCR came from a man aged 70-80 years with active COVID-19. The sequencing sample was made of peripheral blood. The V and J genes are TRBV5-1 and TRBJ2-3; 7 positions match TRBD2. CDR3 loop: CASSPEGLAVADTQYF. The DNA for the CDR3 is TGCGCCAGCAGCCCGGAGGGGCTAGCGGTAGCAGATACGCAGTATTTT.